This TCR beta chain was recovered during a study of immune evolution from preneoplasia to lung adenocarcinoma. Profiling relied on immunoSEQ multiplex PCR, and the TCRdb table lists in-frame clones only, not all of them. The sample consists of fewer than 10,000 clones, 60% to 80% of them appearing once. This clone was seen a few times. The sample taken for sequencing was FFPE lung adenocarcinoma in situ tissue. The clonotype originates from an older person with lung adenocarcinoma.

The CDR3 here is CASSLERQTYEQYF. In DNA form, the CDR3 reads TGTGCCAGCAGCTTAGAAAGACAGACCTACGAGCAGTACTTC. The chain couples TRBV7-8 to TRBJ2-7; tentative D call: TRBD1 (5 bases). With 1 base removed from V and 2 bases from J, the gap between germline ends came to 9 bases. The CDR3 is 14 residues long. Per germline, CDR1 SGHVS and CDR2 FQNEAQ.